The clone carrying this T cell receptor (beta chain) came up a few times. This specimen comes from a study of T-cell reconstitution after alpha-beta-depleted transplantation in children. This sample's TCRbeta library carried unique molecular identifier barcodes. A single record per CDR3 protein comes from TCRdb applying MiXCR to the PCR reads. The repertoire consists of tens of thousands of distinct CDR3 sequences, with under 60% occurring once and the leading ten covering 30% to 40%. Per the germline V gene, CDR1 is SGHRS and CDR2 is YFSETQ. The J segment lost 7 bases and the V segment lost 3 bases, leaving 13 bases of the junction unmatched. This CDR3 is built from 16 residues.

The TCR originated in a boy younger than two with SCID, due to receive a stem cell transplant. J is TRBJ2-1 and V is TRBV5-1, with 7 positions matching TRBD1. This specimen was peripheral blood, taken before TCRalphabeta/CD19-depleted stem cell transplant. The CDR3 spells CASSYNPGQWGNEQFF. The CDR3 DNA reads as TGCGCCAGCAGCTACAATCCGGGACAGTGGGGAAATGAGCAGTTCTTC.